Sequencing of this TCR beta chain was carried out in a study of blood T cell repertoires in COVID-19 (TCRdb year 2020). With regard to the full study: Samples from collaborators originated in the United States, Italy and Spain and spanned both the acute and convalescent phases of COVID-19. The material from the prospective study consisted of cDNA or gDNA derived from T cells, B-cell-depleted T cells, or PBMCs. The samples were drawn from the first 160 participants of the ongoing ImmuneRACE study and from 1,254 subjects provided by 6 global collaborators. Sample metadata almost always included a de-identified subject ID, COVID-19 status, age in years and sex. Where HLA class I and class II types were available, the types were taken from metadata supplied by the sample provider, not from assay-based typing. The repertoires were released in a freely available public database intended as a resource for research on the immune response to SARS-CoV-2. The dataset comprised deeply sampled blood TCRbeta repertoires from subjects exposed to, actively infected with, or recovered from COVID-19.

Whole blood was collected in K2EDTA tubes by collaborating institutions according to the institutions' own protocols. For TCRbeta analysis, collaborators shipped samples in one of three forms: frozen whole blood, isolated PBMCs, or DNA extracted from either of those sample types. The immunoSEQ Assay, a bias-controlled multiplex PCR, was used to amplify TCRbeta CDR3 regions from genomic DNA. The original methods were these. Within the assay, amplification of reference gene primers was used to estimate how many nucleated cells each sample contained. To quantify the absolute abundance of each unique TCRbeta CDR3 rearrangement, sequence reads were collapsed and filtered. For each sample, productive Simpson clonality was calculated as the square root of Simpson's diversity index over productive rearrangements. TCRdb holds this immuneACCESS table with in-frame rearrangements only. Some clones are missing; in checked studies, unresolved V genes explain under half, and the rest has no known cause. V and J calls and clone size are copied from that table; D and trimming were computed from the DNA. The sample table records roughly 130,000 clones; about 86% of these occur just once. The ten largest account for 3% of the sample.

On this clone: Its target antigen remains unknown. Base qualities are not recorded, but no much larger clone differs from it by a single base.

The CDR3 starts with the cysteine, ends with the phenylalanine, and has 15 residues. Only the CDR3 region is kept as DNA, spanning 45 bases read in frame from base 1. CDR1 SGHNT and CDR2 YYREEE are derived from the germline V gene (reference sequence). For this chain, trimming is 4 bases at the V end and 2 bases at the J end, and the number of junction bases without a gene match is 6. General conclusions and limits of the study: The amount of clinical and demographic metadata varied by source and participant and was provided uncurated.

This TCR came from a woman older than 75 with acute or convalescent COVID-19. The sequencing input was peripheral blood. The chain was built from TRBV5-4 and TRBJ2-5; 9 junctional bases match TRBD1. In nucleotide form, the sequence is TGTGCCAGCAGCGGCACAGGGGGCCTACAAGAGACCCAGTACTTC. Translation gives CASSGTGGLQETQYF.